This paragraph reports one TCR beta chain. This sample was included in a study of blood T cell repertoires in COVID-19. Assay: immunoSEQ multiplex PCR; the TCRdb copy retains only in-frame clones and omits some. Here the sample spans 80,000 to 100,000 clones, around nine tenths being singletons. The TCR originated in a man aged 45-65 years with acute or convalescent COVID-19. The specimen sequenced was peripheral blood.

The CDR3 sequence: CASRSWGKVGETQYF. CDR3 nucleotides: TGTGCCAGCAGGTCTTGGGGCAAGGTGGGGGAGACCCAGTACTTC. The chain joins TRBV11-2 to TRBJ2-5; TRBD1 might be the D (5 bases). Germline-derived CDR1 and CDR2 are SGHAT and FQNNGV. The CDR3 totals 15 residues. Trimming left V 6 bases short and J 5 bases short, with 19 bases between.